This TCR beta chain emerged from a study of blood T cell repertoires in COVID-19. The wider study: In each case, the material was cDNA or gDNA derived from T cells, B-cell-depleted T cells, or PBMCs.

Libraries were prepared by immunoSEQ multiplex PCR; TCRdb keeps only in-frame clonotypes and omits some of them. The sample lists some 200,000 clones, 85% to 95% occurring once. The CDR3 consists of 15 residues. J lost 4 bases, V lost 7 bases, and 9 bases had no gene match. Germline V lookup: CDR1 MNHEY, CDR2 SVGAGI. The chain couples TRBV6-5 to TRBJ2-1, with 8 bases lining up with TRBD2. This TCR was recovered from a young man with COVID-19, enrolled during active disease. Sequences were obtained from peripheral blood. The CDR3 DNA is TGTGCCAGCACCCTAAGCGGGGGAGATTACAATGAGCAGTTCTTC. Its translation is CASTLSGGDYNEQFF.